The source of this TCR beta chain is a study of blood T cell repertoires in COVID-19. This table comes from immunoSEQ multiplex PCR, and its TCRdb copy is limited to in-frame clones, with some not included. In the table there are about 160,000 clones, approximately 88% of which are singletons. Sequenced: peripheral blood. The receptor was derived from a man in his sixties with acute or convalescent COVID-19.

CDR3 nucleotide sequence: TGTGCCAGCTCACCAAGCGGGGGGTCCCTCAATGAGCAGTTCTTC. Translating it yields CASSPSGGSLNEQFF. The chain recombines TRBV18 with TRBJ2-1, with TRBD2 matching 9 bases. CDR3 length equals 15 residues. The germline gives CDR1 KGHSH, CDR2 LQKENI. Trimming at V came to 2 bases and at J to 6 bases, leaving 5 bases not matched to a gene.